This note documents a single T cell receptor (beta chain) sequence. From germline, CDR1 is SGHRS and CDR2 YFSETQ. The CDR3 consists of 14 residues. V dropped 2 bases and J dropped 2 bases, with 8 bases sitting between them. Using immunoSEQ multiplex PCR, the repertoire was profiled, and TCRdb retains in-frame clones only, with some absent. This sample has some 200,000 clones; approximately 79% occur once, and the top ten carry about 25%. These data belong to a study of blood T cell repertoires in COVID-19. This TCR was sampled from a woman aged 70-85 years with acute or convalescent COVID-19. The chain couples TRBV5-1 to TRBJ1-3, with unresolved D. Sample: peripheral blood. The CDR3 bases are TGCGCCAGCAGCTTTCGGGGAGCTGGAAACACCATATATTTT. Protein: CASSFRGAGNTIYF.